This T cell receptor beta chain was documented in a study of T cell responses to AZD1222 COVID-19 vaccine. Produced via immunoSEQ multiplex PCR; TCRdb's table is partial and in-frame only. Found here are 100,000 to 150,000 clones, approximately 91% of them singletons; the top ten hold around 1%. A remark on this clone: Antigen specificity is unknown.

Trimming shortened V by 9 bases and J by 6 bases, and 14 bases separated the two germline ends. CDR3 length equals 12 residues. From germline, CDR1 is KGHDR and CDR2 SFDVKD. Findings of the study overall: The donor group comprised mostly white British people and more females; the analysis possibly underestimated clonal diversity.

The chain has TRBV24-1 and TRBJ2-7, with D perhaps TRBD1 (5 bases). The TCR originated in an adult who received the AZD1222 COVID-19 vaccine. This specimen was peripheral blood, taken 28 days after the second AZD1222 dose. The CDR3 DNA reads TGTGCCACCGCTACGTGGGGCGGCGAGCAGTACTTC. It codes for CATATWGGEQYF.